The present T cell receptor beta chain was sequenced within a study of T cell responses to AZD1222 COVID-19 vaccine. Study observations and caveats: Elevations in Spike-specific TCR breadth and depth followed administration of two AZD1222 doses. Unmutated variant regions are reportedly targeted by nearly half of spike-specific TCRs. Repertoire collection took place solely once the T cell response had peaked.

Germline CDR1 reads SEHNR; CDR2 reads FQNEAQ (reference sequence). V gave up 5 bases and J gave up 0 bases, with 13 bases separating them. The CDR3 extends over 15 amino acids. The repertoire was sequenced with immunoSEQ multiplex PCR; TCRdb's copy has only in-frame clones and lacks some. The sample contains approximately 270,000 clones, approximately 94% of which appear only once. Comments on this clone: Its cognate antigen is unknown.

This clonotype was obtained from an adult who received the AZD1222 COVID-19 vaccine. The chain has TRBV7-9 and TRBJ1-1; unclear D gene. The starting material was peripheral blood, obtained 28 days after the second AZD1222 dose. The CDR3 spells CASSPGEGMNTEAFF. The CDR3 nucleotides read TGTGCCAGCAGCCCCGGTGAAGGCATGAACACTGAAGCTTTCTTT.